This is a list of T cell receptor beta chains from one sample in a study of cytomegalovirus exposure and HLA in healthy donors. The table came from immunoSEQ multiplex PCR; TCRdb's copy has only in-frame clones and leaves some out. The profile shows some 130,000 clones, approximately 81% of them singletons. Sequencing used PBMCs. These receptor sequences come from a male donor in good health and CMV-seronegative. Each CDR3 is given with its conserved first and last residue. Fields, in order: D gene, clone size, V gene, J gene, CDR3 DNA, CDR3 protein. A D gene is named only where the DNA matches it firmly. Only part of the rows carry a size: once, few, many, or a class if the clone is expanded.

>NA|once|TRBV15|TRBJ2-3
TGTGCCACGAGGAGGGGTTTCACAGATACGCAGTATTTT
CATRRGFTDTQYF
>NA|few|TRBV5-1|TRBJ2-7
TGCGCCAGCAGCTTGGGACAGAACTACGAGCAGTACTTC
CASSLGQNYEQYF
>TRBD1|NA|TRBV6-6|TRBJ2-2
TGTGCCAGCAGTCAGAGGGGGCTGGGGGAGTTGTTTTTT
CASSQRGLGELFF
>TRBD1|NA|TRBV18|TRBJ2-3
TGTGCCAGCTCACCTACAGGGGTTAGAAGGGCAGATACGCAGTATTTT
CASSPTGVRRADTQYF
>TRBD2|NA|TRBV7-9|TRBJ2-1
TGTGCCAGCAGCCTCCCCTCGACTAGCGGGAGAAAAAATGAGCAGTTCTTC
CASSLPSTSGRKNEQFF
>TRBD2|few|TRBV4-2|TRBJ2-1
TGTGCCAGCAGCCAAGGACTAGCGGAACCCAATGAGCAGTTCTTC
CASSQGLAEPNEQFF
>TRBD2|NA|TRBV5-4|TRBJ2-7
TGTGCCAGCAGCTTGGCCGGGCTAGCGGGGACCTACGAGCAGTACTTC
CASSLAGLAGTYEQYF
>NA|NA|TRBV7-9|TRBJ1-1
TGTGCCAGCAGCATTTACAGGAGGAACACTGAAGCTTTCTTT
CASSIYRRNTEAFF
>NA|NA|TRBV2|TRBJ1-2
TGTGCCAGCAGAGACCCCACAGTCCCCTATGGCTACACCTTC
CASRDPTVPYGYTF
>TRBD1|NA|TRBV6-1|TRBJ1-1
TGTGCCAGCAGGAGCGGTTCAGGGGGCACTGAAGCTTTCTTT
CASRSGSGGTEAFF
>NA|NA|TRBV7-3|TRBJ2-7
TGTGCCAGCAGCTTAGGCGGGGTATTGTACGAGCAGTACTTC
CASSLGGVLYEQYF
>TRBD1|few|TRBV9|TRBJ1-1
TGTGCCAGCAGCGTCACCGGGACAGGGGTAACTGAAGCTTTCTTT
CASSVTGTGVTEAFF
>NA|NA|TRBV7-2|TRBJ2-2
TGTGCCAGCAGCCCCGCGGGGCGGGAGCTGTTTTTT
CASSPAGRELFF
>TRBD1|NA|TRBV6-5|TRBJ1-2
TGTGCCAGCAGTTACGGACAGGGCCATGGCTACACCTTC
CASSYGQGHGYTF
>TRBD1|NA|TRBV28|TRBJ1-1
TGTGCCAGCATCGGAGGGGGCATCACTGAAGCTTTCTTT
CASIGGGITEAFF
>NA|once|TRBV19|TRBJ1-5
TGTGCCAGTAGTCTCGGGGGGCAGCCCCAGCATTTT
CASSLGGQPQHF
>NA|NA|TRBV19|TRBJ2-1
TGTGCCAGTAGACGAGGGGGATTTATTAGCAATGAGCAGTTCTTC
CASRRGGFISNEQFF
>NA|few|TRBV20-1|TRBJ2-5
TGCAGTGCTAGACGGGAAGAGACCCAGTACTTC
CSARREETQYF
>TRBD2|NA|TRBV4-1|TRBJ2-5
TGCGCCAGCAGCCAAGTTGAGACTAGCGGGGAGGAAGAGACCCAGTACTTC
CASSQVETSGEEETQYF
>NA|few|TRBV4-1|TRBJ2-5
TGCGCCAGCAGCCAAGGCGCAGGGGAAGAGACCCAGTACTTC
CASSQGAGEETQYF
>NA|NA|TRBV5-5|TRBJ1-3
TGTGCCAGCAGCTCATGGACAACCTTTGGAGGAAACACCATATATTTT
CASSSWTTFGGNTIYF
>NA|NA|TRBV7-2|TRBJ2-7
TGTGCCAGCAGCTTCGGGGTCTCCTACGAGCAGTACTTC
CASSFGVSYEQYF
>NA|NA|TRBV10-3|TRBJ2-7
TGTGCCATCAGTACTCCGTCCTCCTACGAGCAGTACTTC
CAISTPSSYEQYF
>TRBD1|NA|TRBV5-1|TRBJ1-2
TGCGCCAGCAGCTCCGGGACAGGGGGTGCCAGTAACTATGGCTACACCTTC
CASSSGTGGASNYGYTF
>TRBD1|NA|TRBV6-5|TRBJ2-3
TGTGCCAGCAGTTACTCAACAGGGGACGGGGCAGATACGCAGTATTTT
CASSYSTGDGADTQYF
>NA|NA|TRBV15|TRBJ1-2
TGTGCCACCAGCAGTGGGGGGGGCTACACCTTC
CATSSGGGYTF
>NA|NA|TRBV7-9|TRBJ1-1
TGTGCCAGCAGCTTAGCGGTCTCCGGCGGGGACACTGAAGCTTTCTTT
CASSLAVSGGDTEAFF
>NA|NA|TRBV29-1|TRBJ2-1
TGCAGCGTTGGGGCAGCGGCACTCGGTACAAATGAGCAGTTCTTC
CSVGAAALGTNEQFF
>TRBD2|once|TRBV5-6|TRBJ2-7
TGTGCCAGCACCATACTTAGCGGGAGCTCCTACGAGCAGTACTTC
CASTILSGSSYEQYF
>TRBD1|NA|TRBV7-9|TRBJ1-4
TGTGCCAGCAGCTCCAACAGGGGGATAAGTGAAAAACTGTTTTTT
CASSSNRGISEKLFF
>NA|NA|TRBV6-5|TRBJ2-7
TGTGCCAGCAAAAGACAGCTGAGCTCCTACGAGCAGTACTTC
CASKRQLSSYEQYF
>NA|few|TRBV5-1|TRBJ2-5
TGCGCCAGCAGCTCGCAAGAGACCCAGTACTTC
CASSSQETQYF
>NA|NA|TRBV6-1|TRBJ1-5
TGTGCCAGCAGTGAAGGGGGCTTTTGGCAGATTAGCAATCAGCCCCAGCATTTT
CASSEGGFWQISNQPQHF
>TRBD2|NA|TRBV4-1|TRBJ2-1
TGCGCCAGCAGCCCTTCCTCGGGACTAGTTAATGAGCAGTTCTTC
CASSPSSGLVNEQFF
>TRBD1|NA|TRBV2|TRBJ1-1
TGTGCCAGCAGTCAGCTTCCGGGACAGGGAGCTTTCTTT
CASSQLPGQGAFF
>NA|few|TRBV21-1|TRBJ1-5
TGTGCCAGCAGCCCCCGAAAGCAGGGGTGCCAGCCCCAGCATTTT
CASSPRKQGCQPQHF
>NA|NA|TRBV15|TRBJ2-7
TGTGCCACCAGGGTAGACCAGGGTACTGACGAGCAGTACTTC
CATRVDQGTDEQYF
>TRBD1|NA|TRBV11-2|TRBJ1-6
TGTGCCAGCAGCGTCTGGCCGGGACAGCAATATTCACCCCTCCACTTT
CASSVWPGQQYSPLHF
>NA|NA|TRBV15|TRBJ1-1
TGTGCCACCAGCAGAACCCGCGACAGGCCTACTGAAGCTTTCTTT
CATSRTRDRPTEAFF
>NA|NA|TRBV28|TRBJ2-7
TGTGCCAGCAGTCCCTCTTTCGGAGTGAGGGAGCAGTACTTC
CASSPSFGVREQYF
>NA|NA|TRBV19|TRBJ2-5
TGTGCCAGTAGTATCCGAGTCCTGGTAGGCGGCCAGGGTCAAGAGACCCAGTACTTC
CASSIRVLVGGQGQETQYF
>NA|few|TRBV2|TRBJ2-3
TGTGCCAGCAGGGAGTCACTGGGTACGCAGTATTTT
CASRESLGTQYF
>TRBD1|NA|TRBV5-1|TRBJ1-1
TGCGCCAGCAGCTTGGAGGGGGCCGACCCTGAAGCTTTCTTT
CASSLEGADPEAFF
>NA|NA|TRBV7-9|TRBJ2-7
TGTGCCAGCAGCTACGGGAGCTCCTACGAGCAGTACTTC
CASSYGSSYEQYF
>TRBD1|NA|TRBV28|TRBJ1-2
TGTGCCAGCACCCGGACAGGGACTAACTATGGCTACACCTTC
CASTRTGTNYGYTF
>TRBD1|NA|TRBV7-2|TRBJ1-6
TGTGCCAGCAATCTCCAGGGGGCGGGTAATTCACCCCTCCACTTT
CASNLQGAGNSPLHF
>TRBD1|NA|TRBV9|TRBJ2-3
TGTGCCAGCAGCGCCCAGACCCTACAGGGGGCTAGCACAGATACGCAGTATTTT
CASSAQTLQGASTDTQYF
>TRBD2|NA|TRBV5-1|TRBJ2-1
TGCGCCAGCAGCTCCGCGGTAGCGGGAGAGGGGGAGCAGTTCTTC
CASSSAVAGEGEQFF
>NA|NA|TRBV10-3|TRBJ2-5
TGTGCCATCAGTGACGGGGGTCGAGAGACCCAGTACTTC
CAISDGGRETQYF